Here is one TCR beta chain with its context. Its specific antigen is unknown. No clone much larger than this one lies a single base away; base qualities are absent. The CDR3 starts with the cysteine, ends with the phenylalanine, and has 16 residues. The sequence is cut down to CDR3 DNA, 48 bases in frame from base 1. Reading the germline V gene (reference sequence) gives CDR1 DFQATT and CDR2 SNEGSKA. Germline trimming amounts to 3 bases on V and 6 bases on J, with 16 as the count of junction bases outside the gene matches. Each collaborating institution followed its own protocols to collect whole blood in K2EDTA tubes. For TCRbeta analysis, collaborators shipped samples in one of three forms: frozen whole blood, isolated PBMCs, or DNA extracted from either of those sample types. The sample belongs to a study of blood T cell repertoires in COVID-19 (TCRdb year 2020). In terms of the full investigation: Samples from collaborators originated in the United States, Italy and Spain and spanned both the acute and convalescent phases of COVID-19. The prospective study material was composed of cDNA or gDNA derived from T cells, B-cell-depleted T cells, or PBMCs. Where HLA class I and class II types were available, the types were taken from metadata supplied by the sample provider, not from assay-based typing. Samples came from the ongoing ImmuneRACE study (first 160 participants) plus 1,254 subjects from 6 global collaborators. Deeply sampled blood TCRbeta repertoires from subjects exposed to, actively infected with, or recovered from COVID-19 were included in the dataset. The repertoires were made available in a free public database intended to serve as a resource for research on the immune response to SARS-CoV-2. The sample metadata nearly always contained a de-identified subject ID, COVID-19 status, age in years and sex.

Overall study outcomes, separate from this receptor: The amount of clinical and demographic metadata varied by source and participant and was provided uncurated.

TCRbeta CDR3 regions were amplified from genomic DNA by means of the immunoSEQ Assay, a bias-controlled multiplex PCR. In the original analysis: The number of nucleated cells in each sample was estimated by amplification of reference gene primers within the assay. To quantify the absolute abundance of each unique TCRbeta CDR3 rearrangement, sequence reads were collapsed and filtered. For each sample, productive Simpson clonality was calculated as the square root of Simpson's diversity index over productive rearrangements. Here the immuneACCESS table is served through TCRdb, limited to in-frame sequences with V and J called. Missing clones are a known gap in these copies; in checked studies unresolved V genes cover under half, and the rest lacks a known reason. V and J calls and clone size come straight from that table; D and trimming were deduced from the DNA. The sample table lists some 340,000 clones, roughly 85% of them with a count of one. The ten largest clones represent roughly 3.6% of the sample.

Sequencing was performed on peripheral blood. Rearrangement joined TRBV20-1 to TRBJ1-1, with 7 bases aligning to TRBD1. The source is a woman under 30 with acute or convalescent COVID-19. The DNA sequence is as follows: TGCAGTGCTAGTACAGGGGCCGGTCGATTCTCTGCTGAAGCTTTCTTT. This codes for CSASTGAGRFSAEAFF.